This T cell receptor (beta chain) was identified in a study of follicular helper T cells after annual influenza vaccination. This CDR3 contains 13 residues. The V end lost 0 bases, the J end lost 4 bases, and 7 bases lay between the germline ends. CDR1 is MNHEY, CDR2 SVGAGI, per germline. TCRB was sequenced at Survey level resolution. Using immunoSEQ multiplex PCR, the repertoire was profiled, and TCRdb retains in-frame clones only, with some absent. The sample lists 9,500 to 15,000 clones; 80% were seen once. Whole-study findings and limits: Plasmablast frequency change correlated with clonality change in ICOS+CD38+ cTfh.

This clone appeared a few times. The antigen is undetermined. Time point in this sample: 2015-2016 season, pre-vaccination. Blood volume per time point ranged from roughly 40 to 100 mL. This clonotype originated in an adult who received the influenza vaccine. The source was CXCR5+ CD38- circulating T follicular helper cells from blood, collected on the day of influenza vaccination. The subset: circulating Tfh, non-naive CD4+CXCR5+PD-1+ (ICOS+CD38+ or ICOS-CD38-). The gene calls are TRBV6-5 and TRBJ2-7, with D possibly called TRBD1 or TRBD2 (5 bases each). This CDR3 reads CASSYSGEYEQYF. The CDR3 DNA is TGTGCCAGCAGTTACTCAGGGGAGTACGAGCAGTACTTC.